The 20 T cell receptor beta chains presented below share a single source sample, sequenced in a study of PD-L1 blockade in urothelial cancer. As for time point: pretreatment peripheral blood. Produced via immunoSEQ multiplex PCR; TCRdb's table is partial and in-frame only. The sample holds roughly 130,000 clones, 84% seen once. Source: PBMCs, taken around atezolizumab (anti-PD-L1) treatment. The receptors shown here come from a man between 50 and 59 years old with urothelial cancer.

The chain couples TRBV28 to TRBJ2-3; possibly TRBD1 for D (6 bases). Germline V CDR1 and CDR2: MDHEN, SYDVKM. V lost 8 bases, J lost 7 bases, and 10 bases lay in between. This CDR3 has 11 residues. The CDR3 loop reads CASRGTHTQYF. CDR3 DNA sequence: TGTGCCAGCCGAGGGACACATACGCAGTATTTT.

The chain combines TRBV9 with TRBJ2-3; unclear D gene. Germline loops: CDR1 SGDLS, CDR2 YYNGEE. V gave up 0 bases and J gave up 0 bases, with 8 bases separating them. The CDR3 covers 15 residues. The CDR3 reads CASSVEVASTDTQYF. DNA of the CDR3: TGTGCCAGCAGCGTAGAGGTAGCTAGCACAGATACGCAGTATTTT. Drawing the rest from reference TRBV9 and TRBJ2-3, the complete variable domain is DSGVTQTPKHLITATGQRVTLRCSPRSGDLSVYWYQQSLDQGLQFLIQYYNGEERAKGNILERFSAQQFPDLHSELNLSSLELGDSALYFCASSVEVASTDTQYFGPGTRLTVL.

This chain connects TRBV5-1 to TRBJ2-1; D is possibly TRBD2 (5 bases). CDR1 is SGHRS and CDR2 is YFSETQ in the germline V gene. This CDR3 comprises 16 residues. V was clipped by 0 bases and J by 0 bases, with 10 bases between them. In nucleotides, the CDR3 is TGCGCCAGCAGCTTGGGGGGAGTCTACTCCTACAATGAGCAGTTCTTC. This codes for CASSLGGVYSYNEQFF.

The chain uses TRBV7-2 and TRBJ1-2; TRBD1 is a possible D gene (6 bases). The V gene lost 5 bases and the J gene lost 0 bases, with 10 bases spanning the gap. Germline loops: CDR1 SGHTA, CDR2 FQGNSA. The CDR3 has 14 amino acids. The CDR3 coding sequence is TGTGCCAGCAGCCCCGGGGGGCCTAACTATGGCTACACCTTC. Amino acids: CASSPGGPNYGYTF.

The CDR3: CASSFGKASYNEQFF. The CDR3 DNA reads TGTGCCAGCAGCTTCGGGAAGGCCTCCTACAATGAGCAGTTCTTC. This chain uses TRBV11-3 with TRBJ2-1; D perhaps matches TRBD2 (5 bases). The V gene's germline CDR1 is SGHNT and CDR2 YENEEA. The CDR3 runs to 15 residues. Trimming took 3 bases from V and 0 from J, leaving 9 bases between them.

The chain recombines TRBV7-8 with TRBJ1-5; the match to TRBD1 covers 8 bases. The CDR3 extends over 13 amino acids. V lost 6 bases to trimming and J lost 6 bases; unmatched junction nucleotides: 4. Per the germline V gene, CDR1 is SGHVS and CDR2 is FQNEAQ. This chain's CDR3 is CASSRDRSQPQHF. For the CDR3, the DNA is TGTGCCAGCAGTAGGGACAGGTCTCAGCCCCAGCATTTT.

This clone was detected once. V usage is TRBV30 and J usage is TRBJ1-2; a weak D match, TRBD1 (5 bases). This CDR3 is 13 amino acids long. The germline V gene has CDR1 GTSNPN and CDR2 SVGIG (reference sequence). V lost 8 bases, J lost 8 bases, and 21 bases lay in between. The CDR3 is CARAAGGVRGYTF. Here the CDR3 DNA reads TGTGCCCGCGCCGCGGGGGGTGTGCGGGGCTACACCTTC.

This chain connects TRBV15 to TRBJ1-6; the D gene is possibly TRBD1 (6 bases). Looked up from germline, CDR1 is LNHNV and CDR2 is YYDKDF (reference sequence). The CDR3 covers 18 residues. Trimming removed 0 bases from V and 6 bases from J, with 18 bases in between. CDR3 coding DNA: TGTGCCACCAGCAGAGATCTGGGGGGGGACACGACTAATTCACCCCTCCACTTT. Translation gives CATSRDLGGDTTNSPLHF.

The chain uses TRBV7-2 and TRBJ2-7; D is perhaps TRBD2 (7 bases). Trimming took off 6 bases at V and 1 base at J, with 16 bases between the two ends. CDR3 length equals 15 residues. CDR1 and CDR2 from the germline V gene are SGHTA and FQGNSA. The CDR3 reads CASRYGLGGSYEQYF. In DNA form, the CDR3 reads TGTGCCAGCAGATATGGACTAGGGGGGTCCTACGAGCAGTACTTC.

This chain links TRBV5-8 with TRBJ2-7; 7 nucleotides match TRBD2. CDR1 is SGHTS and CDR2 is YDEGEE in the germline V gene. The junction had 14 bases not matched to a gene; V was cut back by 4 bases and J by 7 bases. This CDR3 spans 15 amino acids. CDR3 nucleotides: TGTGCCAGCAGCCCCCAGGGAAGCGGGACTTGGGAGCAGTACTTC. Translated, it gives CASSPQGSGTWEQYF.

This chain links TRBV18 with TRBJ2-2; D is uncertain. CDR1 KGHSH and CDR2 LQKENI come from the germline V gene. CDR3 length: 15 residues. V was shortened by 1 base and J by 4 bases, with 10 bases between the two germline ends. CDR3: CASSPQPPGTGELFF. CDR3 nucleotide sequence: TGTGCCAGCTCACCACAGCCTCCGGGCACCGGGGAGCTGTTTTTT.

This sequence joins TRBV5-8 and TRBJ2-5, with D possibly TRBD2 on 5 matching bases. V lost 4 bases to trimming and J lost 4 bases, with 17 bases between them. Germline V gene sequence: CDR1 SGHTS, CDR2 YDEGEE. This CDR3 comprises 15 residues. CDR3: CASSLDSGPRETQYF. CDR3 coding DNA: TGTGCCAGCAGCCTGGACTCCGGTCCTAGAGAGACCCAGTACTTC.

The CDR3 bases are TGTGCCAGTAGTGCCCGGGTGACCGGGGACGAGCAGTACTTC. As protein: CASSARVTGDEQYF. This rearrangement joins TRBV19 to TRBJ2-7; D possibly corresponds to TRBD2 (5 bases). Between the trimmed V and J ends, which lost 5 bases and 5 bases, there was a span of 16 bases. The V gene's germline CDR1 is LNHDA and CDR2 SQIVND (reference sequence). The CDR3 runs 14 residues.

The V and J genes are TRBV11-2 and TRBJ2-7; TRBD2 matches 13 bases. Germline V gene lookup returns CDR1 SGHAT and CDR2 FQNNGV. Trimming cost V 3 bases and J 5 bases; bases outside gene matches: 7. CDR3 length equals 16 residues. The CDR3 sequence: CASSLGGLAGRNEQYF. CDR3 coding DNA: TGTGCCAGCAGCTTGGGGGGACTAGCGGGAAGGAACGAGCAGTACTTC.

The chain uses TRBV11-2 and TRBJ1-6, with a tentative D call TRBD1 (5 bases). CDR3 length: 15 residues. Trimming shortened V by 1 base and J by 6 bases, and 10 bases separated the two germline ends. The germline CDR1 and CDR2 sequences are SGHAT and FQNNGV. CDR3 region: CASSLVGRGNSPLHF. CDR3 DNA sequence: TGTGCCAGCAGCTTAGTGGGGAGGGGTAATTCACCCCTCCACTTT.

This chain uses TRBV2 with TRBJ1-2, with TRBD1 as a possible D gene (6 bases). Germline loops: CDR1 SNHLY, CDR2 FYNNEI. CDR3 size: 15 residues. Between the trimmed V and J ends, which lost 9 bases and 3 bases, there was a span of 20 bases. CDR3 sequence: CASPGGGHPDYGYTF. CDR3 nucleotides: TGTGCCAGTCCGGGGGGGGGACATCCGGACTATGGCTACACCTTC.

J is TRBJ2-3 and V is TRBV19; TRBD2 matches at 8 bases. V was pared by 5 bases and J by 4 bases, with 8 bases of the junction left unmatched. CDR1 and CDR2 (germline): LNHDA, SQIVND (reference sequence). The CDR3 is made up of 15 amino acids. This chain's CDR3 is CASSASGTSADTQYF. Here the CDR3 DNA reads TGTGCCAGTAGTGCGTCCGGGACTAGTGCAGATACGCAGTATTTT. Looking up the rest from reference TRBV19 and TRBJ2-3 gives the full variable domain: DGGITQSPKYLFRKEGQNVTLSCEQNLNHDAMYWYRQDPGQGLRLIYYSQIVNDFQKGDIAEGYSVSREKKESFPLTVTSAQKNPTAFYLCASSASGTSADTQYFGPGTRLTVL.

CDR3 region: CASSPRTGGITGELFF. The DNA for the CDR3 is TGTGCCAGCAGCCCCCGGACAGGGGGGATCACCGGGGAGCTGTTTTTT. This sequence joins TRBV7-3 and TRBJ2-2; TRBD1 aligns across 10 bases. CDR1 is SGHTA and CDR2 is FQGTGA in the germline V gene. J was trimmed by 4 bases and V by 5 bases; bases with no gene match: 7. The CDR3 runs to 16 residues. The full variable domain, completed using reference TRBV7-3 and TRBJ2-2, is GAGVSQTPSNKVTEKGKYVELRCDPISGHTALYWYRQSLGQGPEFLIYFQGTGAADDSGLPNDRFFAVRPEGSVSTLKIQRTERGDSAVYLCASSPRTGGITGELFFGEGSRLTVL.

The chain is built from TRBV28 and TRBJ1-4; TRBD1 matches 8 bases. The CDR3 runs to 14 residues. V shed 4 bases, J shed 7 bases, and the junction held 5 bases outside the gene matches. CDR1 and CDR2 (germline): MDHEN, SYDVKM. The CDR3: CASSSGGVSEKLFF. CDR3 DNA: TGTGCCAGCAGTTCAGGGGGCGTAAGTGAAAAACTGTTTTTT. Full variable domain (outside the CDR3, taken from reference TRBV28 and TRBJ1-4): DVKVTQSSRYLVKRTGEKVFLECVQDMDHENMFWYRQDPGLGLRLIYFSYDVKMKEKGDIPEGYSVSREKKERFSLILESASTNQTSMYLCASSSGGVSEKLFFGSGTQLSVL.

About this clone itself: This sample includes further DNA sequences coding for the same CDR3. V usage is TRBV7-9 and J usage is TRBJ1-5; TRBD1 matches 9 bases. Per germline, CDR1 SEHNR and CDR2 FQNEAQ (reference sequence). After removal of 3 bases from V and 4 bases from J, the junction contained 1 base not matched to a gene. This CDR3 is 14 amino acids long. CDR3 loop: CASSFGQGNQPQHF. The CDR3 bases are TGTGCCAGCAGCTTCGGACAGGGGAATCAGCCCCAGCATTTT. The full variable domain, rest sourced from reference TRBV7-9 and TRBJ1-5, is DTGVSQNPRHKITKRGQNVTFRCDPISEHNRLYWYRQTLGQGPEFLTYFQNEAQLEKSRLLSDRFSAERPKGSFSTLEIQRTEQGDSAMYLCASSFGQGNQPQHFGDGTRLSIL.